This is a list of T cell receptor beta chains from one sample in a study of blood T cell repertoires in COVID-19. Profiling relied on immunoSEQ multiplex PCR, and the TCRdb table lists in-frame clones only, not all of them. This sample carries about 190,000 clones, around 80% of them seen once, and the ten largest clones take under 15%. Input material: peripheral blood. All receptors derive from a young man with active or convalescent COVID-19. Each CDR3 is given with its conserved first and last residue. A D gene is named only where the DNA matches it firmly. Some rows have no size entry. The others give once, few or many, or a class for an expanded clone.

clone size | D gene | J gene | V gene | CDR3 protein | CDR3 DNA
- | TRBD1 | TRBJ2-1 | TRBV6-4 | CASSDGTDYNEQFF | TGTGCCAGCAGTGACGGGACAGATTACAATGAGCAGTTCTTC
few | - | TRBJ2-3 | TRBV2 | CASSDLGVQADTQYF | TGTGCCAGCAGTGACCTAGGGGTTCAGGCAGATACGCAGTATTTT
- | - | TRBJ1-2 | TRBV6-1 | CASSDDPGQLYGYTF | TGTGCCAGCAGTGATGACCCGGGACAATTATATGGCTACACCTTC
- | TRBD1 | TRBJ1-5 | TRBV9 | CASSAGTGYSNQPQHF | TGTGCCAGCAGCGCCGGGACAGGGTATAGCAATCAGCCCCAGCATTTT
- | TRBD2 | TRBJ2-2 | TRBV5-1 | CASSLALAGGENTGELFF | TGCGCCAGCAGCTTGGCATTAGCGGGAGGGGAAAACACCGGGGAGCTGTTTTTT
- | - | TRBJ1-3 | TRBV6-6 | CASSSGDTIYF | TGTGCCAGCAGTTCAGGTGACACCATATATTTT
once | TRBD1 | TRBJ2-5 | TRBV5-1 | CASSLFPRQGETQYF | TGCGCCAGCAGCTTGTTTCCTCGACAGGGAGAGACCCAGTACTTC
once | - | TRBJ2-5 | TRBV5-1 | CASSLGVGVTGETQYF | TGCGCCAGCAGCTTGGGGGTCGGGGTAACGGGAGAGACCCAGTACTTC
once | TRBD2 | TRBJ2-1 | TRBV3-1/TRBV3-2 | CASSQERSGGRSSYNEQFF | TGTGCCAGCAGCCAAGAGCGCAGCGGGGGTCGAAGCTCCTACAATGAGCAGTTCTTC
few | TRBD1 | TRBJ2-7 | TRBV30 | CAWVTGTGDHEQYF | TGTGCCTGGGTCACCGGGACAGGGGACCACGAGCAGTACTTC
- | - | TRBJ2-1 | TRBV24-1 | CATSDPDSGAYNEQFF | TGTGCCACCAGTGATCCCGACTCGGGGGCCTACAATGAGCAGTTCTTC
- | TRBD1 | TRBJ1-2 | TRBV6-2/TRBV6-3 | CASSPDRGLLRGYTF | TGTGCCAGCAGCCCGGACAGGGGCCTCCTGAGGGGCTACACCTTC
- | TRBD1 | TRBJ1-1 | TRBV6-1 | CASSEALQGGRTEAFF | TGTGCCAGCAGTGAAGCGCTTCAGGGGGGAAGGACTGAAGCTTTCTTT
- | TRBD2 | TRBJ2-1 | TRBV6-6 | CASTSGSYNEQFF | TGTGCCAGCACTAGCGGTTCATACAATGAGCAGTTCTTC
- | TRBD1 | TRBJ2-3 | TRBV9 | CASSVAQGARLGTDTQYF | TGTGCCAGCAGCGTAGCACAGGGGGCGCGTTTGGGCACAGATACGCAGTATTTT
- | - | TRBJ2-3 | TRBV28 | CASSRDTDTQYF | TGTGCCAGCAGTCGGGACACAGATACGCAGTATTTT
- | - | TRBJ1-1 | TRBV5-1 | CASSLPELLEAFF | TGCGCCAGCAGCTTGCCTGAACTATTGGAAGCTTTCTTT
- | TRBD1 | TRBJ2-5 | TRBV28 | CASSFGQGARETQYF | TGTGCCAGCAGTTTCGGACAGGGGGCAAGGGAGACCCAGTACTTC
few | TRBD1 | TRBJ1-6 | TRBV6-4 | CAREDRDYNSPLHF | TGTGCCAGAGAGGACAGGGACTATAATTCACCCCTCCACTTT
- | TRBD2 | TRBJ2-2 | TRBV6-2/TRBV6-3 | CASSYVAGGPFTGELFF | TGTGCCAGCAGTTACGTCGCGGGAGGGCCTTTCACCGGGGAGCTGTTTTTT
once | TRBD2 | TRBJ2-3 | TRBV28 | CASSLSSSGYTDTQYF | TGTGCCAGCAGTTTATCGTCTAGCGGTTACACAGATACGCAGTATTTT
- | - | TRBJ1-2 | TRBV5-1 | CASSPGSGSYGYTF | TGCGCCAGCAGCCCGGGGTCGGGGTCCTATGGCTACACCTTC
- | - | TRBJ1-5 | TRBV12-3/TRBV12-4 | CASSSQGYQPQHF | TGTGCCAGCAGTTCTCAGGGGTATCAGCCCCAGCATTTT
- | - | TRBJ1-2 | TRBV24-1 | CATSDFADYGYTF | TGTGCCACCAGTGATTTCGCGGACTATGGCTACACCTTC
- | TRBD2 | TRBJ2-4 | TRBV4-1 | CASSQDLAGLDIQYF | TGCGCCAGCAGCCAAGATCTAGCGGGGCTGGACATTCAGTACTTC
once | TRBD1 | TRBJ1-4 | TRBV5-4 | CASSSGTAGEKLFF | TGTGCCAGCAGTTCCGGGACAGCGGGCGAAAAACTGTTTTTT
- | - | TRBJ2-3 | TRBV2 | CASSSNTGTDTQYF | TGTGCCAGCAGCTCAAACACGGGAACAGATACGCAGTATTTT
- | TRBD2 | TRBJ2-5 | TRBV3-1/TRBV3-2 | CASSQGLAAQETQYF | TGTGCCAGCAGCCAAGGACTAGCGGCTCAAGAGACCCAGTACTTC
few | TRBD1 | TRBJ2-7 | TRBV25-1 | CATSRQGEQYF | TGTGCCACCTCACGACAGGGCGAGCAGTACTTC
- | - | TRBJ1-5 | TRBV27 | CASKANPGLEQPQHF | TGTGCCAGCAAGGCGAACCCAGGGCTGGAACAGCCCCAGCATTTT
- | - | TRBJ2-5 | TRBV18 | CASSPRNGQETQYF | TGTGCCAGCTCACCACGTAACGGCCAAGAGACCCAGTACTTC
- | - | TRBJ1-5 | TRBV5-1 | CASSKEWGGNQPQHF | TGCGCCAGCAGTAAGGAGTGGGGCGGCAATCAGCCCCAGCATTTT
- | TRBD1 | TRBJ2-5 | TRBV28 | CASSERQDREETQYF | TGTGCCAGCAGTGAGAGACAGGACAGGGAAGAGACCCAGTACTTC
- | - | TRBJ1-2 | TRBV29-1 | CSVEGGKTLYGYTF | TGCAGCGTTGAAGGGGGCAAGACCCTCTATGGCTACACCTTC
- | TRBD1 | TRBJ1-2 | TRBV28 | CASRTGIGAYGYTF | TGTGCCAGCAGGACAGGGATCGGGGCCTATGGCTACACCTTC
- | - | TRBJ1-1 | TRBV6-1 | CASSEGRWGPERTEAFF | TGTGCCAGCAGTGAAGGTAGGTGGGGGCCCGAGCGCACTGAAGCTTTCTTT
- | - | TRBJ1-5 | TRBV18 | CASSPGSQPNQPQHF | TGTGCCAGCTCACCAGGTTCACAGCCTAATCAGCCCCAGCATTTT
- | TRBD1 | TRBJ2-7 | TRBV24-1 | CATSDSRTGLHEQYF | TGTGCCACCAGTGACTCTAGGACAGGTCTTCACGAGCAGTACTTC
few | - | TRBJ1-1 | TRBV20-1 | CSAGGREGVRTEAFF | TGCAGTGCTGGTGGCAGGGAAGGGGTGAGGACTGAAGCTTTCTTT
few | - | TRBJ1-6 | TRBV9 | CASSPRATGSPLHF | TGTGCCAGCAGCCCGCGCGCGACAGGCTCACCCCTCCACTTT
once | TRBD1 | TRBJ1-3 | TRBV5-1 | CASSLEGAAGNTIYF | TGCGCCAGCAGCTTGGAGGGGGCTGCTGGAAACACCATATATTTT
- | TRBD1 | TRBJ2-2 | TRBV24-1 | CATSDPGQGNTGELFF | TGTGCCACCAGTGATCCGGGACAGGGGAACACCGGGGAGCTGTTTTTT
- | TRBD1 | TRBJ1-5 | TRBV6-5 | CASSYFARGDGPQHF | TGTGCCAGCAGTTACTTCGCCAGGGGGGACGGGCCCCAGCATTTT
- | - | TRBJ2-5 | TRBV29-1 | CSADSGDRGETQYF | TGCAGCGCCGACTCAGGGGATCGAGGAGAGACCCAGTACTTC
- | - | TRBJ2-5 | TRBV6-2/TRBV6-3 | CASSYSELETQYF | TGTGCCAGCAGTTACTCGGAGTTGGAGACCCAGTACTTC
few | TRBD1 | TRBJ2-1 | TRBV6-6 | CASSRQGSESYNEQFF | TGTGCCAGCAGTAGACAGGGTTCGGAATCCTACAATGAGCAGTTCTTC
- | - | TRBJ1-2 | TRBV6-5 | CASSYKTLGAYGYTF | TGTGCCAGCAGTTACAAGACCCTGGGAGCCTATGGCTACACCTTC
- | - | TRBJ1-1 | TRBV9 | CASSGVGPDRNTEAFF | TGTGCCAGCAGCGGGGTGGGGCCGGACAGAAACACTGAAGCTTTCTTT
- | - | TRBJ1-4 | TRBV5-1 | CASSPGVATNEKLFF | TGCGCCAGCAGCCCCGGGGTGGCAACTAATGAAAAACTGTTTTTT
- | TRBD1 | TRBJ1-5 | TRBV7-6 | CASSSGQGVGQPQHF | TGTGCCAGCAGCTCCGGACAGGGGGTGGGTCAGCCCCAGCATTTT
- | TRBD1 | TRBJ1-4 | TRBV2 | CASTLDRWEEKLFF | TGTGCCAGCACCCTGGACAGGTGGGAAGAAAAACTGTTTTTT
- | TRBD1 | TRBJ1-1 | TRBV5-4 | CASSSLPGQGRRTEAFF | TGTGCCAGCAGCTCGCTCCCGGGACAGGGTAGGCGGACTGAAGCTTTCTTT
- | - | TRBJ1-6 | TRBV4-1 | CASSLRGVQGTGNSPLHF | TGCGCCAGCAGCCTCCGAGGGGTACAGGGAACGGGGAATTCACCCCTCCACTTT
- | TRBD1 | TRBJ1-2 | TRBV4-3 | CASSQDLSGGQGAPDGGYTF | TGCGCCAGCAGCCAAGATCTATCGGGAGGACAGGGGGCGCCTGATGGTGGCTACACCTTC
- | - | TRBJ1-1 | TRBV5-1 | CASSLTGLNTEAFF | TGCGCCAGCAGCTTGACAGGGTTGAACACTGAAGCTTTCTTT
- | - | TRBJ2-5 | TRBV5-1 | CASSLQQPPEGTQYF | TGCGCCAGCAGCTTGCAACAGCCCCCTGAAGGGACCCAGTACTTC
- | - | TRBJ2-1 | TRBV7-9 | CASSRSAGRDEQFF | TGTGCCAGCAGCCGTTCCGCGGGGCGAGATGAGCAGTTCTTC